Described below is a single TCR beta chain sequence and its context. Its antigen remains unknown. The data were obtained in a study of cytomegalovirus exposure and HLA in healthy donors. Whole-study results and caveats: Both high specificity and high sensitivity reportedly marked the classifier's diagnosis of cytomegalovirus status. Cytomegalovirus association was listed for about 170 TCR beta chains.

The CDR3 has 17 residues. This PCR relied on a set of 60 Vbeta primers and 13 Jbeta primers. Repertoires were generated with immunoSEQ multiplex PCR, while TCRdb's copy carries only in-frame clones and drops some. This repertoire includes about 130,000 clones. This TCR came from a man aged 25 to 40 in good health and CMV-seronegative. V gene TRBV21-1 combines with J gene TRBJ2-3; the table names TRBD2, a call not compared with the DNA. TRBV21-1 is classified as a pseudogene. The sequencing sample was made of PBMCs. The DNA for the CDR3 is TGTGCCAGCAGCAAGGTACTTTCGGGAGGAGAAGGAGATACGCAGTATTTT. Translating it yields CASSKVLSGGEGDTQYF.